This is a list of T cell receptor beta chains from one sample in a study of CXCR3-negative and CXCR3-positive naive CD8 T cells. TCRdb re-analyzed the 5' RACE reads; it lists each CDR3 protein once, without DNA. The table lists about 62,000 distinct CDR3 sequences. Sequenced: naive CXCR3- CD8+ T cells from blood. The receptors come from a human donor in good health. Some clones in this sample may be carry-over from other donors' samples. Both conserved end residues are part of each CDR3.

>TRBJ1-1|TRBV6-4
CASSDGDGTEAFF
>TRBJ2-7|TRBV7-9
CASRDKDSYEQYF
>TRBJ1-4|TRBV20-1
CSARSDLGWSEKLFF
>TRBJ2-5|TRBV12-3/TRBV12-4
CASSLNQETQYF
>TRBJ1-2|TRBV10-3
CAISESGGSYGYTF
>TRBJ2-7|TRBV29-1
CSVEDSSYEQYF
>TRBJ1-1|TRBV29-1
CSEKTGSGTEAFF
>TRBJ2-7|TRBV29-1
CSVEVRGLDEQYF
>TRBJ2-7|TRBV14
CASSQDFPRTEQYF
>TRBJ2-5|TRBV20-1
CSAREGIAELQETQYF
>TRBJ2-2|TRBV28
CASSPPGQQTGELFF
>TRBJ2-7|TRBV4-2
CASSPDRTVYEQYF
>TRBJ2-7|TRBV29-1
CSESTGKGEQYF
>TRBJ1-5|TRBV15
CATSFSGWNLDQPQHF
>TRBJ2-7|TRBV7-6
CVSSPSAYEQYF
>TRBJ1-5|TRBV18
CASSPPLGEFDQPQHF
>TRBJ2-5|TRBV7-9
CASSSPSGGFPETQYF
>TRBJ2-3|TRBV29-1
CSVDPGRTDTQYF
>TRBJ2-1|TRBV29-1
CSVEVVGSEGGEQFF
>TRBJ1-2|TRBV5-1
CASSLAGINYGYTF
>TRBJ1-6|TRBV7-2
CASSLARSYNSPLHF
>TRBJ2-2|TRBV5-1
CASKPSGVNTGELFF
>TRBJ1-2|TRBV20-1
CSARNRVNGYTF
>TRBJ2-7|TRBV20-1
CSARGLAGEHEQYF
>TRBJ1-1|TRBV29-1
CSVGPGGTNTEAFF
>TRBJ2-1|TRBV4-3
CASSQDRAGYNEQFF
>TRBJ2-7|TRBV7-6
CASSSPGLVNEQYF
>TRBJ2-7|TRBV5-5
CASSLAWGESYEQYF
>TRBJ2-7|TRBV30
CAWSSGLSYEQYF
>TRBJ2-1|TRBV19
CASSPPFGALDEQFF
>TRBJ1-1|TRBV19
CASRQGGTEAFF